This T cell receptor beta chain was captured by sequencing in a study of CD8 T cells in ankylosing spondylitis. Per the germline V gene, CDR1 is SGHRS and CDR2 is YFSETQ. The CDR3 loop spans 16 amino acids. Trimming pared 4 bases from V and 10 bases from J, leaving 24 bases between. This clonotype appeared many times. The antigen is unknown. Using its own MiXCR run on the 5' RACE reads, TCRdb lists one record per CDR3 protein. The sample lists roughly 370,000 distinct CDR3 sequences, about a fifth seen once, with about 17% in the top ten. Overall study results and limits: A motif in TCR beta, a set of roughly eight highly homologous variants, appeared characteristic of ankylosing spondylitis blood.

The sequence derives from a male donor with ankylosing spondylitis. This chain uses TRBV5-1 with TRBJ2-1, with D possibly TRBD2 on 6 matching bases. The specimen was blood, either unsorted or a sorted T cell fraction (not recorded which). This CDR3 is CASSGTEGQSFSEQFF. The CDR3 region has the DNA TGCGCCAGCAGCGGGACGGAGGGCCAAAGTTTTAGCGAGCAGTTCTTC.